These 21 T cell receptor beta chains share one sample of origin, sequenced in a study of a mutant IDH1 vaccine in newly diagnosed glioma. The sample's time point: week 35, safety follow-up. It was 300 ug of mutant IDH1 20-mer peptide that made up each vaccine dose, given with topical imiquimod. TCRdb's table, derived via immunoSEQ multiplex PCR, lists solely in-frame clones and lacks some. The repertoire holds tens of thousands of clones, about 87% seen once, with 1.5% to 2% in the top ten. These receptors' targets are unknown. The sequencing used PBMCs, collected from a glioma patient whose treatment included an IDH1 peptide vaccine. Receptor source: a young man with glioma.

The chain joins TRBV19 to TRBJ1-2, with 8 bases identical to TRBD1. The CDR3 has 11 amino acids. Losses at the gene ends were 10 bases for V and 6 bases for J; bases not matched to a gene: 4. Germline CDR1 LNHDA, CDR2 SQIVND (reference sequence). This CDR3 reads CATSGGDGYTF. For the CDR3, the DNA is TGTGCCACCTCAGGGGGCGATGGCTACACCTTC.

The CDR3 loop is CSVGAGGLTDTQYF. The CDR3 DNA sequence: TGCAGCGTCGGAGCGGGGGGACTCACAGATACGCAGTATTTT. This chain links TRBV29-1 with TRBJ2-3, with 9 bases matching TRBD2. The CDR3 consists of 14 residues. Germline CDR1 and CDR2: SQVTM and ANQGSEA. V shed 6 bases and J 2 bases; nucleotides not matched to a gene: 6.

The J gene is TRBJ2-2, the V gene TRBV9, with 10 nucleotides matching TRBD1. The germline gives CDR1 SGDLS, CDR2 YYNGEE. The CDR3 is made up of 16 amino acids. Trimming took 0 bases from V and 4 from J; bases not matched to a gene: 3. In nucleotides, the CDR3 is TGTGCCAGCAGCGTAGCCGGGACAGGGGCCACCGGGGAGCTGTTTTTT. It encodes CASSVAGTGATGELFF.

The rearrangement uses TRBV4-2 and TRBJ2-3, with 7 bases identical to TRBD2. Germline CDR1 LGHNA, CDR2 YNFKEQ. V lost 5 bases and J lost 1; bases outside the gene matches: 3. This CDR3 is built from 14 residues. In nucleotides, the CDR3 is TGTGCCAGCAGCGGGGCGGGGGGCACAGATACGCAGTATTTT. The encoded protein is CASSGAGGTDTQYF.

The chain joins TRBV28 to TRBJ2-5; unclear D gene. CDR3 length equals 14 residues. V lost 3 bases, J lost 3 bases, and 11 bases lay in between. Germline V gives CDR1 MDHEN, CDR2 SYDVKM. This chain's CDR3 is CASSFPSAKETQYF. For the CDR3, the DNA is TGTGCCAGCAGTTTCCCCAGTGCGAAAGAGACCCAGTACTTC.

Comment on this clone: One end of the junction varies from germline; a read error may be responsible. This chain joins TRBV30 and TRBJ1-1, with TRBD1 as a possible D gene (6 bases). Germline values: CDR1 GTSNPN, CDR2 SVGIG (reference sequence). The CDR3 is 12 amino acids. In DNA form, the CDR3 reads TGTGCCGGGAGGGGGGGGAACACTGAAGCTTTCTTT. It is translated as CAGRGGNTEAFF.

This clone was observed once. The chain carries TRBV10-3 and TRBJ2-2; tentative D call: TRBD2 (5 bases). Looked up from germline, CDR1 is ENHRY and CDR2 is SYGVKD. This CDR3 spans 16 amino acids. V lost 8 bases to trimming and J lost 0 bases, with 16 bases between them. CDR3 residues: CAIAGRGPPNTGELFF. The CDR3 DNA reads as TGTGCCATCGCGGGCAGAGGGCCCCCGAACACCGGGGAGCTGTTTTTT.

This clone was counted a single time. The rearrangement joins TRBV7-8 to TRBJ2-1, with D unresolved. Trimming took 0 bases from V and 4 from J, leaving 7 bases between them. Germline CDR1 and CDR2: SGHVS and FQNEAQ. The CDR3 has 14 amino acids. CDR3 protein: CASSLAVGYNEQFF. CDR3 bases: TGTGCCAGCAGCTTAGCGGTAGGGTACAATGAGCAGTTCTTC.

The chain couples TRBV27 to TRBJ2-1; D tentatively fits TRBD1 or TRBD2 (6 bases each). CDR3 size: 15 residues. Germline V gene sequence: CDR1 MNHEY, CDR2 SMNVEV (reference sequence). Trimming took off 0 bases at V and 2 bases at J, with 8 bases between the two ends. Written as DNA, the CDR3 is TGTGCCAGCAGTTTATCCGGGGGCCCCTACAATGAGCAGTTCTTC. Its translation is CASSLSGGPYNEQFF.

The chain has TRBV7-2 and TRBJ2-7, with TRBD2 as a possible D gene (6 bases). This CDR3 has 13 amino acids. The V end lost 5 bases, the J end lost 3 bases, and 11 bases lay between the germline ends. The germline V gene has CDR1 SGHTA and CDR2 FQGNSA. CDR3 coding DNA: TGTGCCAGCAGCCCCTCGGGGGTCTACGAGCAGTACTTC. This gives the protein CASSPSGVYEQYF.

V is TRBV4-1 and J is TRBJ1-1; the D is unclear. Trimming took 0 bases from V and 1 from J, leaving 9 bases between them. The germline V gene has CDR1 MGHRA and CDR2 YSYEKL. CDR3 length: 15 amino acids. CDR3 protein: CASSQESGSNTEAFF. The CDR3 DNA sequence: TGCGCCAGCAGCCAAGAGTCGGGTTCGAACACTGAAGCTTTCTTT.

This chain joins TRBV11-2 and TRBJ1-1, with no clear D. The CDR3 covers 14 residues. Germline CDR1 is SGHAT and CDR2 is FQNNGV. Between the trimmed V and J ends, which lost 5 bases and 1 base, there was a span of 11 bases. In DNA, the CDR3 is TGTGCCAGCAGCCCCTGGACGGAGAACACTGAAGCTTTCTTT. Amino acids: CASSPWTENTEAFF.

The chain has TRBV11-3 and TRBJ2-5, with TRBD2 identical over 7 bases. Germline V gene lookup returns CDR1 SGHNT and CDR2 YENEEA. CDR3 length equals 15 residues. J was trimmed by 2 bases and V by 2 bases; bases with no gene match: 5. The CDR3 DNA is TGTGCCAGCAGCTTACAGGGCGGGGGACAAGAGACCCAGTACTTC. Protein: CASSLQGGGQETQYF.

V usage is TRBV10-1 and J usage is TRBJ2-6, with D perhaps matching TRBD1 (6 bases). The CDR3 sequence is 21 residues long. CDR1 and CDR2 (germline): WNHNN, SYGVQD (reference sequence). V dropped 5 bases and J dropped 2 bases, with 28 bases sitting between them. The CDR3 DNA sequence: TGCGCCAGCAGTCGTCACCCCTGCACAACAGGGTGGGAAACTGGGGCCAACGTCCTGACTTTC. Translation: CASSRHPCTTGWETGANVLTF.

This chain links TRBV5-1 with TRBJ2-3, with D possibly called TRBD1 or TRBD2 (5 bases each). Trimming shortened V by 4 bases and J by 6 bases, and 12 bases separated the two germline ends. The V gene's germline CDR1 is SGHRS and CDR2 YFSETQ. This CDR3 is built from 13 residues. The chain's CDR3 is CASSPGAVDTQYF. The CDR3 bases are TGCGCCAGCAGCCCCGGGGCAGTCGATACGCAGTATTTT.

The chain has TRBV7-9 and TRBJ2-5; no clear D. Trimming removed 5 bases from V and 5 bases from J, with 12 bases in between. CDR1 and CDR2 (germline): SEHNR, FQNEAQ (reference sequence). This CDR3 region has 13 residues. This CDR3 reads CASSLRLEETQYF. CDR3 coding DNA: TGTGCCAGCAGCCTGAGGTTGGAGGAGACCCAGTACTTC.

This clone was seen once. This chain links TRBV28 with TRBJ1-1; 9 bases map to TRBD1. Unmatched junction bases numbered 12, after V lost 6 bases and J lost 4 bases. The CDR3 loop spans 16 amino acids. The germline V gene has CDR1 MDHEN and CDR2 SYDVKM. The chain's CDR3 is CASSSATGGASTEAFF. The DNA for the CDR3 is TGTGCCAGCAGCTCGGCTACAGGGGGCGCGAGCACTGAAGCTTTCTTT.

This clone was picked up one time. The chain combines TRBV5-4 with TRBJ1-6, with a possible D match to TRBD1 (6 bases). The V end lost 0 bases, the J end lost 10 bases, and 14 bases lay between the germline ends. The CDR3 runs to 15 residues. Germline CDR1 and CDR2: SGHNT and YYREEE (reference sequence). The CDR3 loop reads CASSLGGGVGSPLHF. The DNA for the CDR3 is TGTGCCAGCAGCTTGGGTGGGGGCGTGGGCTCACCCCTCCACTTT.

The chain is built from TRBV5-1 and TRBJ1-3; D remains ambiguous. Trimming left V 1 base short and J 9 bases short, with 14 bases between. The CDR3 spans 14 residues. The V gene's germline CDR1 is SGHRS and CDR2 YFSETQ. As DNA, the CDR3 is TGCGCCAGCAGCTTGACCGGGTCCCTCTCCACCATATATTTT. It encodes CASSLTGSLSTIYF.

This chain links TRBV5-4 with TRBJ2-5; 16 nucleotides match TRBD2. The CDR3 has 17 amino acids. Trimming at V came to 3 bases and at J to 1 base, leaving 3 bases not matched to a gene. From germline, CDR1 is SGHNT and CDR2 YYREEE (reference sequence). CDR3 sequence: CASSSGLAGGFQETQYF. The CDR3 coding sequence is TGTGCCAGCAGCTCGGGACTAGCGGGGGGGTTCCAAGAGACCCAGTACTTC. The variable domain in full, completed from reference TRBV5-4 and TRBJ2-5, reads ETGVTQSPTHLIKTRGQQVTLRCSSQSGHNTVSWYQQALGQGPQFIFQYYREEENGRGNFPPRFSGLQFPNYSSELNVNALELDDSALYLCASSSGLAGGFQETQYFGPGTRLLVL.

The V and J genes are TRBV5-4 and TRBJ2-7; 9 positions agree with TRBD1. Trimming removed 7 bases from V and 9 bases from J; junction bases left unmatched: 11. The CDR3 totals 13 residues. CDR1 and CDR2 from the germline V gene are SGHNT and YYREEE (reference sequence). The CDR3 loop reads CASSRDRVEGQYF. In nucleotides, the CDR3 is TGTGCCAGCTCACGGGACAGGGTCGAAGGGCAGTACTTC.